A single sample is the source of the 2 T cell receptor beta chains below, sequenced in a study of T cells after yellow fever vaccination (dated by TCRdb to the late 2010s). Libraries were prepared through 5' RACE. Sequencing was carried out with an Illumina HiSeq 2500. TCRdb reprocessing: public reads trimmed at Q25 with fastp, clones called with MiXCR, in-frame beta chains kept. Records with the same CDR3 protein are collapsed into one entry carrying the most frequent genes and DNA. In this sample the table shows some 160,000 distinct CDR3 sequences, about 7% of which occur a single time. The ten biggest clones cover 2.5% to 3% of the sample. Reading the label with the study, this specimen's treatment or condition is: live attenuated yellow fever vaccine strain. Sequences were derived from CD4+ T cells sorted from PBMCs, sampled 5 days after the first yellow fever vaccination. These receptors were taken from a man aged 18 to 29 who received the YFV17D yellow fever vaccine.

This clonotype was seen many times. The chain couples TRBV5-6 to TRBJ2-1, with TRBD2 matching 8 bases. V lost 1 base to trimming and J lost 3 bases; unmatched junction nucleotides: 0. CDR3 length: 14 amino acids. Germline V gene lookup returns CDR1 SGHDT and CDR2 YYEEEE. CDR3 coding DNA: TGTGCCAGCAGCTTGCGGGGGGGCTACAATGAGCAGTTCTTC. This gives the protein CASSLRGGYNEQFF.

There are a few counts of this clonotype. The gene calls are TRBV5-1 and TRBJ2-2; D remains unclear. In germline, CDR1 is SGHRS, CDR2 YFSETQ. This CDR3 is built from 16 residues. The V end was cut by 4 bases, the J end by 3 bases, with 16 bases between. The CDR3 DNA sequence: TGCGCCAGCAGCCTGGACGAACAACGGGACACCGGGGAGCTGTTTTTT. It specifies CASSLDEQRDTGELFF.